Following are 18 T cell receptor beta chains from one sample sequenced in a study of regulatory T cells in long-lasting Graves disease. Indicated time point: newly diagnosed GD, antithyroid drugs for less than 3 months. PBMCs provided the RNA from which the TCR library was made. Assembly of TCR beta libraries relied on iRepertoire HTBI primers together with Arm-PCR of CDR3 regions. TCRdb reprocessed the multiplex PCR reads via MiXCR and lists one record per CDR3 protein. The repertoire holds a few hundred thousand distinct CDR3 sequences, with approximately 20% as singletons. The sample was peripheral blood mononuclear cells (PBMCs), taken at new diagnosis, from a patient treated with antithyroid drugs. The receptor source for this set is a female donor with Graves disease.

This clonotype was recorded at least ten times. The chain joins TRBV24-1 to TRBJ1-5; the match to TRBD1 covers 9 bases. Germline V gene sequence: CDR1 KGHDR, CDR2 SFDVKD. The CDR3 loop spans 16 amino acids. With V trimmed by 4 bases and J by 4 bases, 7 bases remained unmatched. The CDR3 sequence: CATSESGTGRNQPQHF. CDR3 in DNA: TGTGCCACCAGTGAATCCGGGACAGGGAGGAATCAGCCCCAGCATTTT.

This clonotype was seen repeatedly, ten times or more. J is TRBJ1-2 and V is TRBV4-1; D is unclear. Germline CDR1 MGHRA, CDR2 YSYEKL. CDR3 length equals 13 residues. Trimming left V 4 bases short and J 10 bases short, with 16 bases between. The CDR3 sequence: CASSLMGSRDYTF. CDR3 in DNA: TGCGCCAGCAGCCTCATGGGGTCTAGGGACTACACCTTC.

The chain links TRBV12-3 or TRBV12-4 to TRBJ2-7; 8 bases map to TRBD1. The CDR3 is 14 amino acids. The junction had 6 bases not matched to a gene; V was cut back by 5 bases and J by 3 bases. The CDR3 here is CASSTGQGLYEQYF. The DNA of the CDR3 is TGTGCCAGCAGTACCGGACAGGGTCTCTACGAGCAGTACTTC.

This clonotype has a count of ten or more. This sequence joins TRBV19 and TRBJ2-2; D call uncertain. Per germline, CDR1 LNHDA and CDR2 SQIVND (reference sequence). This CDR3 contains 12 residues. Trimming removed 3 bases at V and 3 bases at J, with 2 bases between. The CDR3 is CASSMYTGELFF. In DNA form, the CDR3 reads TGTGCCAGTAGTATGTACACCGGGGAGCTGTTTTTT.

This clonotype was seen repeatedly, ten times or more. The chain joins TRBV19 to TRBJ1-5; the D is unclear. The V end was cut by 1 base, the J end by 4 bases, with 5 bases between. Germline CDR1 and CDR2: LNHDA and SQIVND (reference sequence). The CDR3 is 13 amino acids. DNA for the CDR3: TGTGCCAGTAGTATAGTCCTAAATCAGCCCCAGCATTTT. Protein: CASSIVLNQPQHF.

This clonotype was found a few times. This chain connects TRBV29-1 to TRBJ1-5, with TRBD1 identical over 8 bases. The germline V gene has CDR1 SQVTM and CDR2 ANQGSEA. The trim removed 4 bases at V and 6 bases at J, leaving 5 bases unmatched. The CDR3 is 13 residues long. In DNA form, the CDR3 reads TGCAGCGTTGCGACAGGGGAGTCTCAGCCCCAGCATTTT. This sequence encodes CSVATGESQPQHF.

The chain is built from TRBV24-1 and TRBJ2-2, with 13 bases that match TRBD2. The length of the CDR3 is 22 residues. After removal of 4 bases from V and 0 bases from J, the junction contained 16 bases not matched to a gene. CDR1 KGHDR and CDR2 SFDVKD come from the germline V gene. The CDR3 is CATSDSGTSGTGALANTGELFF. DNA for the CDR3: TGTGCCACCAGTGACTCCGGGACTAGCGGGACAGGGGCCCTTGCGAACACCGGGGAGCTGTTTTTT.

This clonotype has a handful of counts. The chain carries TRBV7-8 and TRBJ2-7; D gene uncertain. Germline CDR1 and CDR2: SGHVS and FQNEAQ. Trimming took 4 bases from V and 4 from J, leaving 8 bases between them. The CDR3 sequence is 12 residues long. The CDR3 coding sequence is TGTGCCAGCAGCTCCCTAACGTACGAGCAGTACTTC. It specifies CASSSLTYEQYF.

This clonotype was seen only a few times. This chain connects TRBV13 to TRBJ2-3, with 9 nucleotides matching TRBD2. The J segment lost 6 bases and the V segment lost 4 bases, leaving 11 bases of the junction unmatched. CDR1 PRHDT and CDR2 FYEKMQ come from the germline V gene (reference sequence). The CDR3 has 16 amino acids. The CDR3 sequence: CASSSAGGLHGDTQYF. CDR3 DNA: TGTGCCAGCAGCTCGGCGGGGGGGCTTCATGGGGATACGCAGTATTTT.

This clonotype has ten or more counts. The chain uses TRBV19 and TRBJ1-1; D remains unclear. The CDR3 sequence is 15 residues long. Between the trimmed V and J ends, which lost 3 bases and 0 bases, there was a span of 11 bases. Germline lookup yields CDR1 LNHDA and CDR2 SQIVND (reference sequence). Here the CDR3 reads CASSIEPGLNTEAFF. DNA of the CDR3: TGTGCCAGTAGTATCGAGCCGGGCCTGAACACTGAAGCTTTCTTT.

A word on this clonotype: A far larger clone is only one base removed, so a read error is likely. The chain has TRBV19 and TRBJ1-1; D remains unclear. Between the trimmed V and J ends, which lost 3 bases and 0 bases, there was a span of 8 bases. The CDR3 has 14 amino acids. Germline loops: CDR1 LNHDA, CDR2 SQIVND (reference sequence). DNA of the CDR3: TGTGCCAGTAGTATCGGCCTCTTGAACACTGAAGCTTTCTTT. It specifies CASSIGLLNTEAFF.

With respect to this clonotype: One junction end disagrees with the germline gene, perhaps due to a read error. The CDR3 DNA follows: TGTGCTAGCAGCCACGGCACAGATACGCAGTATTTT. The encoded protein is CASSHGTDTQYF. The chain is built from TRBV7-7 and TRBJ2-3, with D unresolved. CDR1 and CDR2 (germline): SSHAT, FNYEAQ (reference sequence). This CDR3 contains 12 residues.

Ten or more counts support this clonotype. J is TRBJ2-7 and V is TRBV19; possibly TRBD2 for D (5 bases). From germline, CDR1 is LNHDA and CDR2 SQIVND (reference sequence). The CDR3 has 16 residues. The V and J ends lost 2 bases and 0 bases respectively, with 14 bases between them. As DNA, the CDR3 is TGTGCCAGTAGTATAAGAGGAGGCCGGAGCTCCTACGAGCAGTACTTC. Encoded protein: CASSIRGGRSSYEQYF.

This clonotype was seen a few times. This chain links TRBV3-1 with TRBJ1-1, with TRBD1 as a possible D gene (5 bases). The CDR3 runs 18 residues. Germline values: CDR1 LGHDT, CDR2 YNNKEL (reference sequence). V lost 4 bases and J lost 0, with 21 bases in between. CDR3 sequence (DNA): TGTGCCAGCAGCCCCTGGGGGGGGGAAACGAGGATGAACACTGAAGCTTTCTTT. The encoded protein is CASSPWGGETRMNTEAFF. The full variable domain, rest sourced from reference TRBV3-1 and TRBJ1-1, is DTAVSQTPKYLVTQMGNDKSIKCEQNLGHDTMYWYKQDSKKFLKIMFSYNNKELIINETVPNRFSPKSPDKAHLNLHINSLELGDSAVYFCASSPWGGETRMNTEAFFGQGTRLTVV.

This rearrangement joins TRBV7-2 to TRBJ2-1; 9 bases map to TRBD2. The CDR3 contains 14 residues. Losses at the gene ends were 6 bases for V and 6 bases for J; bases not matched to a gene: 6. Per the germline V gene, CDR1 is SGHTA and CDR2 is FQGNSA. As DNA, the CDR3 is TGTGCCAGCAGTTCTAGCGGGGTACTCAATGAGCAGTTCTTC. Protein product: CASSSSGVLNEQFF.

This clonotype came up many times. J is TRBJ1-2 and V is TRBV30; the D gene is possibly TRBD1 (6 bases). Germline V lookup: CDR1 GTSNPN, CDR2 SVGIG (reference sequence). CDR3 size: 14 residues. Trimming pared 7 bases from V and 4 bases from J, leaving 19 bases between. The CDR3 DNA is TGTGCCTCCCCAAGGGGAGGGGGGAGCTATGGCTACACCTTC. Protein: CASPRGGGSYGYTF.

The table lists this clonotype with many counts. The J gene is TRBJ2-5, the V gene TRBV30, with D unclear. The CDR3 consists of 16 residues. CDR1 and CDR2 from the germline V gene are GTSNPN and SVGIG (reference sequence). Trimming took 1 base from V and 1 from J, leaving 16 bases between them. For the CDR3, the DNA is TGTGCCTGGAGTGACCCCTGGACCGTGGCCCAAGAGACCCAGTACTTC. It yields the protein CAWSDPWTVAQETQYF.

This clonotype was seen many times. V and J are TRBV7-9 and TRBJ2-7; 12 bases agree with TRBD1. Trimming cost V 1 base and J 5 bases; bases outside gene matches: 6. This CDR3 is built from 16 residues. CDR1 and CDR2 (germline): SEHNR, FQNEAQ (reference sequence). The DNA of the CDR3 is TGTGCCAGCAGCTTAGGGGACAGGGGGCCCTTCCACGAGCAGTACTTC. This encodes CASSLGDRGPFHEQYF.